This T cell receptor (beta chain) was sequenced for a study of Ad26.COV2.S vaccination and SARS-CoV-2 variants. Study-wide context: Recipients of Ad26.COV2.S got it intramuscularly, once or twice 56 days apart.

Study conclusions and caveats: Compared with placebo recipients, vaccine recipients had higher spike-specific TCR breadth. Responses of T cells in total may have been underestimated by the TCR breadth and depth analyses.

Treatment meaning: 19 received Ad26.COV2.S at low or high dose, single or two shots; 5 received placebo; per-sample allocation not given. Day 63 following the first vaccine or placebo injection was when the samples were taken. An Ad26 vector was used to express Wuhan-strain SARS-CoV-2 spike as the vaccine. Germline V CDR1 and CDR2: LGHNA, YSLEER. The CDR3 has 16 residues. V shed 0 bases and J 4 bases; nucleotides not matched to a gene: 5. Concerning this clone itself: Its antigen is as yet unknown.

The method was immunoSEQ multiplex PCR; TCRdb's version includes in-frame clones alone and lacks a portion of them. The table lists 200,000 to 250,000 clones, roughly 90% of them singletons. Sequenced material: peripheral blood, taken in a trial of Ad26.COV2.S vaccine versus placebo. This chain uses TRBV4-3 with TRBJ2-5; 10 bases align to TRBD2. The clonotype was recovered from a person aged 18 to 59 who received the Ad26.COV2.S COVID-19 vaccine or a placebo. CDR3 in DNA: TGCGCCAGCAGCCAAGAGGGAGCGGGGGGGTTAGAGACCCAGTACTTC. Translated, it gives CASSQEGAGGLETQYF.